This T cell receptor (beta chain) came from a study of shared clonotypes between healthy human individuals. Broader study findings: Some clonotypes were shared by all four sorted-subset donors, while others were not shared. The non-shared ones had lower generation probabilities than the shared ones.

In the original processing: Junction-only immunoSEQ data arrived without quality scores, meaning filtering differed. Profiled with immunoSEQ multiplex PCR; TCRdb holds only in-frame clones, not every one. V and J calls plus clone size are reproduced from that table; the DNA served to infer D and trimming. The sample lists about 580,000 clones, more than 95% occurring once. Naive-designated CD8 cells lacked CD45RO, were positively enriched for CCR7, and omitted terminally differentiated effector memory CD45RA+ cells. Germline loops: CDR1 SNHLY, CDR2 FYNNEI. This CDR3 is built from 14 residues. V trimming: 8 bases; J trimming: 2 bases; junction bases outside the gene matches: 6. Worth noting for this clone: Its antigen remains unknown.

The chain employs TRBV2 and TRBJ1-1, with 9 positions matching TRBD1. The receptor comes from a man aged 25-40 years in good health. The specimen sequenced was naive CD8+ T cells sorted from blood. Here the CDR3 reads CASQDRGLNTEAFF. As DNA, the CDR3 is TGTGCCAGCCAGGACAGGGGCCTAAACACTGAAGCTTTCTTT.